One and the same sample provided the 20 T cell receptor beta chains below, sequenced in a study of blood T cell repertoires in COVID-19. Profiled with immunoSEQ multiplex PCR; TCRdb holds only in-frame clones, not every one. The sample contains about 170,000 clones, 92% of which appear only once. Material: peripheral blood. These receptors were taken from a man under 40 with COVID-19, enrolled during active disease.

The chain recombines TRBV10-3 with TRBJ1-2, with D hard to call. The germline gives CDR1 ENHRY, CDR2 SYGVKD. V lost 7 bases to trimming and J lost 1 base, with 10 bases between them. The CDR3 has 13 residues. CDR3 in amino acids: CAITLGVNYGYTF. CDR3 coding DNA: TGTGCCATCACCCTCGGGGTTAACTATGGCTACACCTTC.

This chain connects TRBV19 to TRBJ1-6, with D perhaps TRBD1 (6 bases). V was clipped by 7 bases and J by 7 bases, with 11 bases between them. CDR3 length: 13 amino acids. Looked up from germline, CDR1 is LNHDA and CDR2 is SQIVND (reference sequence). Here the CDR3 DNA reads TGTGCCAGTACCTCCCAGGGGAATTCACCCCTCCACTTT. Protein sequence: CASTSQGNSPLHF.

In this sample, this clone turned up once. In DNA form, the CDR3 reads TGTGCCACCAGTGATTGGGCCGTAACAGATACGCAGTATTTT. This gives the protein CATSDWAVTDTQYF. The gene calls are TRBV24-1 and TRBJ2-3; D is ambiguous. Deletions cut 2 bases from V and 3 bases from J, with 8 bases between. Per germline, CDR1 KGHDR and CDR2 SFDVKD. This CDR3 region has 14 residues.

The chain is built from TRBV4-1 and TRBJ2-1; the match to TRBD2 covers 7 bases. CDR1 is MGHRA and CDR2 is YSYEKL in the germline V gene. The V segment lost 1 base and the J segment 3 bases; nucleotides outside the gene matches: 3. The CDR3 has 15 amino acids. The CDR3 nucleotides are TGCGCCAGCAGCCAAGGACTAGCAGGCTACAATGAGCAGTTCTTC. Amino acid sequence: CASSQGLAGYNEQFF.

The rearrangement links TRBV5-8 to TRBJ2-7, with a weak D call TRBD2 (6 bases). Germline assignment: CDR1 SGHTS and CDR2 YDEGEE. The CDR3 length is 14 residues. V was pared by 4 bases and J by 6 bases, with 17 bases between. The CDR3 is CASSPTSTSSEQYF. The CDR3 region has the DNA TGTGCCAGCAGCCCCACCTCGACTAGTAGCGAGCAGTACTTC.

This chain connects TRBV6-2 or TRBV6-3 to TRBJ2-5, with TRBD2 identical over 11 bases. After removal of 5 bases from V and 9 bases from J, the junction contained 11 bases not matched to a gene. Germline CDR1 reads MNHEY; CDR2 reads SVGEGT. This CDR3 has 15 amino acids. The DNA of the CDR3 is TGTGCCAGCAGTGACCGGCTAGCGGGGGGCCCTCCCCAGTACTTC. This sequence encodes CASSDRLAGGPPQYF.

The V and J genes are TRBV19 and TRBJ2-1, with D hard to call. This CDR3 region has 15 residues. Germline CDR1 is LNHDA and CDR2 is SQIVND (reference sequence). With 6 bases removed from V and 4 bases from J, the gap between germline ends came to 16 bases. This CDR3 reads CASRPGSILYNEQFF. CDR3 nucleotides: TGTGCCAGTAGACCAGGATCAATCTTGTACAATGAGCAGTTCTTC.

The rearrangement joins TRBV18 to TRBJ2-2; tentative D call: TRBD1 (5 bases). Looked up from germline, CDR1 is KGHSH and CDR2 is LQKENI. Between the trimmed V and J ends, which lost 3 bases and 3 bases, there was a span of 8 bases. This CDR3 is built from 14 residues. The chain's CDR3 is CASSPQGDTGELFF. The DNA of the CDR3 is TGTGCCAGCTCACCTCAGGGTGACACCGGGGAGCTGTTTTTT. The entire variable domain, with the rest obtained from reference TRBV18 and TRBJ2-2, is as follows: NAGVMQNPRHLVRRRGQEARLRCSPMKGHSHVYWYRQLPEEGLKFMVYLQKENIIDESGMPKERFSAEFPKEGPSILRIQQVVRGDSAAYFCASSPQGDTGELFFGEGSRLTVL.

The J gene is TRBJ1-6, the V gene TRBV7-2; 10 positions agree with TRBD1. The CDR3 length is 16 residues. Per the germline V gene, CDR1 is SGHTA and CDR2 is FQGNSA. Germline trimming cut 3 bases from V and 9 bases from J; bases unmatched to any gene: 8. The CDR3 sequence is CASSLVATGGSSPLHF. CDR3 sequence (DNA): TGTGCCAGCAGCTTGGTTGCGACAGGGGGCAGTTCACCCCTCCACTTT.

The V call is TRBV7-8, the J call TRBJ1-2; D might be TRBD1 (5 bases). Trimming took 0 bases from V and 3 from J, leaving 8 bases between them. Looked up from germline, CDR1 is SGHVS and CDR2 is FQNEAQ. CDR3 size: 14 residues. In nucleotides, the CDR3 is TGTGCCAGCAGCTTAGCAGGGGCTGACTATGGCTACACCTTC. It codes for CASSLAGADYGYTF.

The rearrangement joins TRBV6-5 to TRBJ1-2; 7 nucleotides line up with TRBD1. There are 15 residues in the CDR3. In germline, CDR1 is MNHEY, CDR2 SVGAGI. The V segment lost 2 bases and the J segment 7 bases; nucleotides outside the gene matches: 10. CDR3 in amino acids: CASSYTDRDVGGYTF. CDR3 in DNA: TGTGCCAGCAGTTACACCGACAGGGACGTGGGTGGCTACACCTTC.

The chain links TRBV5-1 to TRBJ1-5; 9 bases line up with TRBD1. V trimming: 0 bases; J trimming: 4 bases; junction bases outside the gene matches: 2. The germline V gene has CDR1 SGHRS and CDR2 YFSETQ. The length of the CDR3 is 15 residues. CDR3 bases: TGCGCCAGCAGCTTGGCGGGACAGGGAAATCAGCCCCAGCATTTT. This gives the protein CASSLAGQGNQPQHF.

The DNA of the CDR3 is TGCAGTGCTAGTTCTCTAGCGGGAGGGCAAGAGACCCAGTACTTC. It translates to CSASSLAGGQETQYF. The genes are TRBV20-1 and TRBJ2-5, with 12 bases fitting TRBD2. J was trimmed by 2 bases and V by 3 bases; bases with no gene match: 4. The V gene's germline CDR1 is DFQATT and CDR2 SNEGSKA (reference sequence). CDR3 length: 15 amino acids.

The chain uses TRBV11-2 and TRBJ1-1; 8 bases are a match to TRBD1. Trimming took 3 bases from V and 1 from J; bases not matched to a gene: 13. Germline lookup yields CDR1 SGHAT and CDR2 FQNNGV. This CDR3 has 18 residues. The CDR3: CASSFSINQGAPNTEAFF. In nucleotides, the CDR3 is TGTGCCAGCAGCTTTTCCATTAACCAGGGGGCACCGAACACTGAAGCTTTCTTT.

This clone was observed once. The rearrangement links TRBV3-1 (or the pseudogene TRBV3-2) to TRBJ1-2; no firm D call. V lost 4 bases and J lost 3, with 6 bases in between. This CDR3 region has 12 residues. In germline, CDR1 is LGHDT, CDR2 YNNKEL (reference sequence). CDR3: CASSRGYYGYTF. CDR3 DNA: TGTGCCAGCAGCCGAGGGTACTATGGCTACACCTTC.

The chain has TRBV23-1 and TRBJ1-1; 10 bases fit TRBD1. TRBV23-1 is an ORF; its function is uncertain. Trimming removed 5 bases from V and 4 bases from J; junction bases left unmatched: 7. CDR3 length equals 15 residues. CDR3 in amino acids: CASSGKTGGGTEAFF. The CDR3 DNA sequence: TGCGCCAGCAGTGGTAAGACAGGGGGCGGCACTGAAGCTTTCTTT.

This clone was counted only a few times. The chain links TRBV19 to TRBJ1-1; D perhaps matches TRBD1 (6 bases). CDR1 is LNHDA, CDR2 SQIVND, per germline (reference sequence). CDR3 length equals 15 residues. The V end lost 1 base, the J end lost 1 base, and 10 bases lay between the germline ends. The CDR3, as DNA: TGTGCCAGTAGTATAGCAGGGGCACCGAACACTGAAGCTTTCTTT. Residues: CASSIAGAPNTEAFF.

The V and J genes are TRBV29-1 and TRBJ1-2, with a weak D call TRBD1 (5 bases). This CDR3 contains 11 residues. The V end lost 4 bases, the J end lost 8 bases, and 11 bases lay between the germline ends. CDR1 is SQVTM, CDR2 ANQGSEA, per germline. The CDR3 here is CSVGSGHGYTF. In DNA form, the CDR3 reads TGCAGCGTTGGGTCAGGGCACGGCTACACCTTC.

The chain is built from TRBV24-1 and TRBJ1-4; TRBD1 agrees at 12 bases. This CDR3 has 14 amino acids. The germline V gene has CDR1 KGHDR and CDR2 SFDVKD. The ends lost 2 bases at V and 13 bases at J; junction bases unmatched: 4. The DNA for the CDR3 is TGTGCCACCAGTGATTCGGGACAGGGGGCGAGACTGTTTTTT. This translates into CATSDSGQGARLFF.

The chain uses TRBV11-1 and TRBJ2-1; tentatively, D is TRBD1 (6 bases). The CDR3 contains 13 residues. V was trimmed by 7 bases and J by 7 bases, leaving 14 bases between them. Germline-derived CDR1 and CDR2 are SGHAT and FQDESV (reference sequence). The CDR3 DNA is TGTGCCAGCATAGGGCAGGGGTTAAATGAGCAGTTCTTC. Translated, it gives CASIGQGLNEQFF.